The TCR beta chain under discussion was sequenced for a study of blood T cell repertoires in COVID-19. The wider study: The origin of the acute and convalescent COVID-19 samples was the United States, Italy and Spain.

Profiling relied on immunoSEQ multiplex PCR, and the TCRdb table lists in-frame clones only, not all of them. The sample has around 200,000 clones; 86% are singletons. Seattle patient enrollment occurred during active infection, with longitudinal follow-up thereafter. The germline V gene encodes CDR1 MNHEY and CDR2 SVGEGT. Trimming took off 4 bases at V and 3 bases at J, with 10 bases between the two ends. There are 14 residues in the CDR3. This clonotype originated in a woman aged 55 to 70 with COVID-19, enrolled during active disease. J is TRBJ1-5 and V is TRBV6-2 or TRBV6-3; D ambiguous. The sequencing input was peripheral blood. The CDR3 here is CASSFTVLNQPQHF. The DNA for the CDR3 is TGTGCCAGCAGTTTTACAGTACTCAATCAGCCCCAGCATTTT.